This TCR beta chain was profiled in a study of cytomegalovirus exposure and HLA in healthy donors. Note on this clone: The target antigen is unknown.

The CDR3 runs to 13 residues. The V end lost 7 bases, the J end lost 0 bases, and 9 bases lay between the germline ends. The germline gives CDR1 MNHNS, CDR2 SASEGT. A multiplex PCR was run with 60 Vbeta primers and 13 Jbeta primers. Libraries were prepared by immunoSEQ multiplex PCR; TCRdb keeps only in-frame clonotypes and omits some of them. The sample contains about 120,000 clones, roughly 80% of which appear only once. The study, taken as a whole, reports: Researchers reported that a few CMV-associated chains were confirmed in vitro as CMV antigen-specific. Generally TCR sequences proved uncommon, though certain public TCRs appeared in numerous donors.

The origin of this receptor is a man aged 30 to 39 in good health and CMV-seronegative. Sequenced: PBMCs. This chain joins TRBV6-1 and TRBJ1-1; TRBD1 might be the D (6 bases). The CDR3 spells CASTGQMNTEAFF. For the CDR3, the DNA is TGTGCCAGCACTGGACAGATGAACACTGAAGCTTTCTTT.